This T cell receptor (beta chain) was identified in a study of shared clonotypes between healthy human individuals. Study in general: Each donor contributed plates that comprised three CD4 naive, three CD4 memory, two CD8 naive and one CD8 memory. Findings and caveats of the study: The study found about 5% of naive CD4 clonotypes shared across a few donors.

Trimming shortened V by 2 bases and J by 1 base, and 12 bases separated the two germline ends. This CDR3 has 16 residues. Germline-derived CDR1 and CDR2 are MNHNY and SVGAGI (reference sequence). Comment on this clone: As yet, its antigen is unknown.

CD45RO-negative cells were positively selected for CCR7, leaving out terminally differentiated effector memory CD45RA+ cells. The donors were adults (healthy and HIV-negative) with no recent acute infections or vaccinations. TCRdb's copy holds only in-frame clones and misses some; the assay was immunoSEQ multiplex PCR. The table has about 2.1 million clones, just over 90% seen once. Sequences were obtained from naive CD8+ T cells from PBMCs. The chain combines TRBV6-6 with TRBJ1-5, with D unresolved. This receptor was identified in a man in his late teens or twenties in good health. Some clones in this sample may be carry-over from other donors' samples. CDR3 sequence reads: CASSYQDTFSNQPQHF. In nucleotides, the CDR3 is TGTGCCAGCAGTTACCAAGACACGTTCAGCAATCAGCCCCAGCATTTT.